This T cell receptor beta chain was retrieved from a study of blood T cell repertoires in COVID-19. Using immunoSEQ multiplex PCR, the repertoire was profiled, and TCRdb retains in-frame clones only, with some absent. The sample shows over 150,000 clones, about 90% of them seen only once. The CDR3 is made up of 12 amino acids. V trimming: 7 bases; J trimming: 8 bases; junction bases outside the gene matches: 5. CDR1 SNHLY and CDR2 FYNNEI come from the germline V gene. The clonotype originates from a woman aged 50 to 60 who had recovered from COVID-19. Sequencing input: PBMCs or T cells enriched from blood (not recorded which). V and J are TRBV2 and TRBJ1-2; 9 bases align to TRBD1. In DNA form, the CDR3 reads TGTGCCAGCATCCGGACAGGGGAGGGCTACACCTTC. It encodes CASIRTGEGYTF.